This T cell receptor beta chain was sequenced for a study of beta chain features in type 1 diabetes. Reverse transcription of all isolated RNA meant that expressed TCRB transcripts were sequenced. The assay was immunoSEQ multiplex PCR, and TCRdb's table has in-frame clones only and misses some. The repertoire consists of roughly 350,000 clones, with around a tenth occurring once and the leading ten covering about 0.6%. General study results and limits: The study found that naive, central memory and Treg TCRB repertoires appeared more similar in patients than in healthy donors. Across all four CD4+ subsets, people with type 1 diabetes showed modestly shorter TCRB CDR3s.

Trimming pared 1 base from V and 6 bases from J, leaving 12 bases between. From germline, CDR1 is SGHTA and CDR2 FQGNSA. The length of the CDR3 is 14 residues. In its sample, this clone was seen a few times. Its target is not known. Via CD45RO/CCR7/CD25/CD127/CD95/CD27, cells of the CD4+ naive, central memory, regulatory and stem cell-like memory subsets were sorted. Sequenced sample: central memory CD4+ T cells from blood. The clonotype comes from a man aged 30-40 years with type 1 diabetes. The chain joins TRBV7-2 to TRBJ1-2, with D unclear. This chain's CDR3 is CASSLVRAVDGYTF. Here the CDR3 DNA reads TGTGCCAGCAGCTTAGTACGGGCAGTCGATGGCTACACCTTC.